This is a list of T cell receptor beta chains from one sample in a study of T-cell reconstitution after alpha-beta-depleted transplantation in children. MiXCR was run by TCRdb on the PCR reads, yielding one entry per CDR3 protein. Of some 78,000 distinct CDR3 sequences listed, approximately 14% are singletons. The source was PBMCs, mostly from graft donor cells, collected 180 days after TCRalphabeta/CD19-depleted stem cell transplant. The receptors stem from a male patient between 2 and 10 years old who had a stem cell transplant for acute lymphoblastic leukemia, so the T cells may come from the graft donor. Both conserved end residues are part of each CDR3. D genes are given only for firm matches. Not all rows give a size; the values are once, few, many and, for expanded clones, a class.

D,size,J,V,CDR3,DNA
-,few,TRBJ2-2,TRBV7-9,CASLSANTGELFF,TGTGCCAGCCTCTCTGCGAACACCGGGGAGCTGTTTTTT
TRBD1,few,TRBJ2-7,TRBV20-1,CSASPPDRGSYEQYF,TGCAGTGCTAGCCCCCCGGACAGGGGATCCTACGAGCAGTACTTC
-,few,TRBJ2-2,TRBV7-2,CASSPQAGRTGELFF,TGTGCCAGCAGCCCTCAGGCTGGAAGAACCGGGGAGCTGTTTTTT
TRBD2,-,TRBJ2-1,TRBV19,CASSALAGGLGEQFF,TGTGCCAGTTCGGCTTTGGCGGGAGGGCTGGGTGAGCAGTTCTTC
-,-,TRBJ2-3,TRBV5-1,CASSTTSGTDTQYF,TGCGCCAGCAGCACGACTAGTGGCACAGATACGCAGTATTTT
-,few,TRBJ2-2,TRBV10-3,CAISEINRERSNTGELFF,TGTGCCATCAGTGAGATAAACAGGGAGAGATCTAACACCGGGGAGCTGTTTTTT
-,few,TRBJ2-7,TRBV5-1,CASSSVARRQYF,TGCGCCAGCAGCTCGGTCGCGCGTAGGCAGTACTTC
-,-,TRBJ2-7,TRBV10-2,CASSDRAAIRYEQYF,TGCGCCAGCAGTGATAGAGCGGCCATACGCTACGAGCAGTACTTC
-,-,TRBJ2-3,TRBV7-7,CASSPQYTQYF,TGTGCCAGCAGCCCCCAGTATACGCAGTATTTT
-,-,TRBJ1-2,TRBV7-2,CASSFSPIDTNYGYTF,TGTGCCAGCAGCTTCTCCCCGATTGACACCAACTATGGCTACACCTTC
-,-,TRBJ1-1,TRBV9,CASSKGGAKSTEAFF,TGTGCCAGCAGCAAGGGAGGGGCAAAGAGCACTGAAGCTTTCTTT
-,-,TRBJ2-5,TRBV4-3,CASSQDRTEETQYF,TGCGCCAGCAGCCAAGACAGGACAGAAGAGACCCAGTACTTC
-,few,TRBJ1-2,TRBV21-1,CASSKMGDRGDSDYGYTF,TGTGCCAGCAGCAAAATGGGGGACAGGGGCGACTCCGACTATGGCTACACCTTC
-,-,TRBJ2-3,TRBV7-8,CASSLDTQYF,TGTGCCAGCAGCTTAGATACGCAGTATTTT
TRBD2,-,TRBJ2-7,TRBV6-5,CASSYSTLRGTYEQYF,TGTGCCAGCAGTTACTCGACCTTGCGGGGGACCTACGAGCAGTACTTC
-,-,TRBJ2-2,TRBV4-2,CASSQADLNTGELFF,TGTGCCAGCAGCCAAGCGGATTTGAACACCGGGGAGCTGTTTTTT
-,-,TRBJ2-3,TRBV12-3/TRBV12-4,CASTKANGRDTQYF,TGTGCCAGCACCAAAGCTAATGGGCGGGATACGCAGTATTTT
TRBD1,-,TRBJ1-1,TRBV11-1,CASRVTGSSTEAFF,TGTGCCAGCAGGGTGACAGGGTCAAGCACTGAAGCTTTCTTT
-,many,TRBJ2-2,TRBV6-5,CASSFGGASGELFF,TGTGCCAGCAGTTTTGGGGGAGCGAGCGGGGAGCTGTTTTTT
-,few,TRBJ1-2,TRBV29-1,CSVEERGSGRSGYTF,TGCAGCGTTGAAGAGAGAGGGTCGGGGAGATCTGGCTACACCTTC
-,-,TRBJ2-5,TRBV4-3,CASSQDVTGDRTQYF,TGCGCCAGCAGCCAAGATGTTACGGGGGATCGGACCCAGTACTTC
TRBD1,-,TRBJ2-4,TRBV7-9,CASSWDRGSKNIQHF,TGTGCCAGCAGCTGGGACAGGGGAAGCAAAAACATTCAGCACTTC
-,-,TRBJ1-2,TRBV7-8,CASSLADKGRDPYGYTF,TGTGCCAGCAGCTTAGCGGATAAGGGGCGGGATCCTTATGGCTACACCTTC
TRBD2,-,TRBJ2-2,TRBV10-3,CAISDAGTSLRASTGELFF,TGTGCCATCAGTGACGCCGGGACTAGTCTAAGGGCGTCCACCGGGGAGCTGTTTTTT
-,-,TRBJ1-2,TRBV20-1,CSASPTVTSNGYTF,TGCAGTGCTAGCCCGACAGTGACATCAAATGGCTACACCTTC
-,many,TRBJ2-7,TRBV5-1,CASRGSFSSYEQYF,TGCGCCAGCAGGGGCAGCTTCAGCTCCTACGAGCAGTACTTC
-,-,TRBJ2-1,TRBV5-6,CASSLTEGGIYNEQFF,TGTGCCAGCAGCTTGACCGAAGGGGGTATTTACAATGAGCAGTTCTTC
TRBD2,few,TRBJ2-2,TRBV20-1,CSARDRLAGGLNTGELFF,TGCAGTGCTAGAGATAGACTAGCGGGGGGGCTAAACACCGGGGAGCTGTTTTTT
-,few,TRBJ1-5,TRBV12-3/TRBV12-4,CASSLDLSGGWQPQHF,TGTGCCAGCAGTTTAGATCTCTCGGGGGGTTGGCAGCCCCAGCATTTT
TRBD2,few,TRBJ2-2,TRBV5-1,CASSLEAGGRTGELFF,TGCGCCAGCAGCTTGGAAGCGGGAGGGCGAACCGGGGAGCTGTTTTTT
TRBD1,-,TRBJ2-5,TRBV6-5,CASSYSRSQGGETQYF,TGTGCCAGCAGTTACTCGCGGTCACAGGGGGGAGAGACCCAGTACTTC
-,-,TRBJ2-7,TRBV28,CASSHPSSYEQYF,TGTGCCAGCAGTCATCCAAGCTCCTACGAGCAGTACTTC
-,few,TRBJ2-1,TRBV20-1,CSAKAGSYFYNEQFF,TGCAGTGCTAAGGCAGGGTCTTATTTTTACAATGAGCAGTTCTTC
-,-,TRBJ2-3,TRBV24-1,CATSATGLGTDTQYF,TGTGCCACCAGTGCCACGGGACTGGGCACAGATACGCAGTATTTT
-,-,TRBJ1-3,TRBV11-3,CASRVVIPRDGTIYF,TGTGCCAGCAGGGTCGTTATTCCCCGGGACGGGACCATATATTTT
-,many,TRBJ1-1,TRBV6-2/TRBV6-3,CASSRGGSDTEAFF,TGTGCCAGCAGCCGCGGGGGGAGCGACACTGAAGCTTTCTTT
TRBD2,-,TRBJ2-1,TRBV20-1,CSATPPRTRAYNEQFF,TGCAGTGCTACCCCCCCTAGGACTAGGGCCTACAATGAGCAGTTCTTC
-,-,TRBJ1-2,TRBV20-1,CSAGTATYGYTF,TGCAGTGCTGGGACGGCAACTTATGGCTACACCTTC
TRBD1,few,TRBJ2-4,TRBV6-1,CASSRAGTGNIQYF,TGTGCCAGCAGTCGCGCCGGGACAGGAAACATTCAGTACTTC
-,many,TRBJ1-5,TRBV6-5,CASSLSGSNQPQHF,TGTGCCAGCAGTTTATCGGGAAGCAATCAGCCCCAGCATTTT
-,few,TRBJ2-4,TRBV12-3/TRBV12-4,CASTDTGFPNIQYF,TGTGCCAGCACCGACACAGGGTTCCCTAACATTCAGTACTTC
TRBD1,few,TRBJ2-7,TRBV4-2,CASSVRDRHTREQYF,TGTGCCAGCAGCGTTCGGGACAGGCATACCCGGGAGCAGTACTTC
-,-,TRBJ2-5,TRBV28,CASNTQAGQETQYF,TGTGCCAGCAACACACAGGCGGGCCAAGAGACCCAGTACTTC
-,-,TRBJ2-4,TRBV7-2,CASSPSGTKNIQYF,TGTGCCAGCAGCCCCTCGGGCACCAAAAACATTCAGTACTTC
-,few,TRBJ1-5,TRBV12-3/TRBV12-4,CASSLAGGTNQPQHF,TGTGCCAGCAGTTTAGCGGGGGGGACTAATCAGCCCCAGCATTTT
TRBD2,few,TRBJ2-1,TRBV30,CAWSGFTGTSAPWREQFF,TGTGCCTGGAGTGGATTTACCGGGACTAGCGCCCCATGGCGTGAGCAGTTCTTC
-,-,TRBJ1-2,TRBV27,CASSPWGGRYGYTF,TGTGCCAGCAGTCCCTGGGGGGGCCGCTATGGCTACACCTTC
-,-,TRBJ2-2,TRBV6-5,CASSRTVGELFF,TGTGCCAGCAGCCGGACGGTCGGGGAGCTGTTTTTT